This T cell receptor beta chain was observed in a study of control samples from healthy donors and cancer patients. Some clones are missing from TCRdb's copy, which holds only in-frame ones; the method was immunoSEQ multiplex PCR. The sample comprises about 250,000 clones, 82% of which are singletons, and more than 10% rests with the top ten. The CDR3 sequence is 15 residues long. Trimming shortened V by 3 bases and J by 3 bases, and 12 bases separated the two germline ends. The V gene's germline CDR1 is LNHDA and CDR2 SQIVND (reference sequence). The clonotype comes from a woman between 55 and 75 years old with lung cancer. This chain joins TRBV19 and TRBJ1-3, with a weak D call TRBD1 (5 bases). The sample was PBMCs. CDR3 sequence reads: CASSIGAKSGNTIYF. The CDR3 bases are TGTGCCAGTAGTATTGGGGCGAAGAGTGGAAACACCATATATTTT.